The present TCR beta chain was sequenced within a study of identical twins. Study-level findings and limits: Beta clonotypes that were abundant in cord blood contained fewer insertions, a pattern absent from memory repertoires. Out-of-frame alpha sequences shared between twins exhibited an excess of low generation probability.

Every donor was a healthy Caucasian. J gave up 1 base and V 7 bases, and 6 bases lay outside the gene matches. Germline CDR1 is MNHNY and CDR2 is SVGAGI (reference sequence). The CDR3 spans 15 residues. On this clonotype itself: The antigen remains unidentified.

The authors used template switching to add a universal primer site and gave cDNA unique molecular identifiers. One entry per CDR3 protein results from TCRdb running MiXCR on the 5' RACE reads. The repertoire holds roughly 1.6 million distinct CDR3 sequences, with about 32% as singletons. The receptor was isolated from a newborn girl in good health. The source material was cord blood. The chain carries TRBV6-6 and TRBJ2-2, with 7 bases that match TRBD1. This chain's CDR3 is CASKTGQENTGELFF. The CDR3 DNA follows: TGTGCCAGCAAGACAGGGCAAGAGAACACCGGGGAGCTGTTTTTT.